The 21 T cell receptor beta chains in this list originate from one sample, sequenced in a study of blood T cell repertoires in COVID-19. Profiled with immunoSEQ multiplex PCR; TCRdb holds only in-frame clones, not every one. The sample consists of tens of thousands of clones, 89% of them appearing once. Specimen: peripheral blood. The receptors shown here come from a man aged 55 to 70 with acute or convalescent COVID-19.

The rearrangement joins TRBV10-2 to TRBJ1-2, with D unresolved. Germline V gives CDR1 WSHSY, CDR2 SAAADI. The CDR3 is 17 residues long. V was clipped by 2 bases and J by 7 bases, with 23 bases between them. The CDR3 region has the DNA TGCGCCAGCAGTGAGAGTTCCGGGGTTCTTTCAGGCGGTGGCTACACCTTC. It is translated as CASSESSGVLSGGGYTF.

The chain couples TRBV6-5 to TRBJ1-6; no clear D. Germline CDR1 MNHEY, CDR2 SVGAGI. The ends were cut back, 7 bases at V and 0 bases at J, with 10 bases in the middle. The CDR3 extends over 15 amino acids. In DNA form, the CDR3 reads TGTGCCAGCACCTACGGGAGCTCCTATAATTCACCCCTCCACTTT. Its translation: CASTYGSSYNSPLHF.

The chain carries TRBV6-6 and TRBJ2-3; 8 nucleotides align to TRBD2. J lost 5 bases, V lost 8 bases, and 15 bases had no gene match. Germline V gene data show CDR1 as MNHNY and CDR2 as SVGAGI (reference sequence). There are 16 residues in the CDR3. DNA for the CDR3: TGTGCCAGCCTTAAAACGGGACTAGGTCCTCTAGATACGCAGTATTTT. Translated: CASLKTGLGPLDTQYF.

This rearrangement joins TRBV6-6 to TRBJ1-2; 8 bases agree with TRBD1. From germline, CDR1 is MNHNY and CDR2 SVGAGI (reference sequence). There are 14 residues in the CDR3. With V trimmed by 10 bases and J by 0 bases, 7 bases remained unmatched. CDR3 amino acids: CATYGTGANYGYTF. DNA of the CDR3: TGTGCCACTTACGGGACAGGAGCTAACTATGGCTACACCTTC.

CDR3 DNA: TGTGCCAGCAGCCTACTGGGGGGGAGCAAAAACATTCAGTACTTC. The encoded protein is CASSLLGGSKNIQYF. The rearrangement joins TRBV3-1 (or the pseudogene TRBV3-2) to TRBJ2-4; 7 nucleotides agree with TRBD2. Germline assignment: CDR1 LGHDT and CDR2 YNNKEL (reference sequence). This CDR3 spans 15 amino acids. After removal of 4 bases from V and 3 bases from J, the junction contained 6 bases not matched to a gene.

The CDR3 reads CASSLQGPLYEQYF. The CDR3 DNA reads TGTGCCAGCAGCCTACAGGGACCCCTCTACGAGCAGTACTTC. This chain links TRBV5-6 with TRBJ2-7, with D perhaps TRBD1 (6 bases). This CDR3 region has 14 residues. Trimming took 4 bases from V and 3 from J, leaving 14 bases between them. In germline, CDR1 is SGHDT, CDR2 YYEEEE.

The chain recombines TRBV6-4 with TRBJ1-5, with no clear D. Germline V gene lookup returns CDR1 MRHNA and CDR2 SNTAGT. The V end lost 8 bases, the J end lost 7 bases, and 30 bases lay between the germline ends. The CDR3 extends over 18 amino acids. In DNA, the CDR3 is TGTGCCAGCCCCGTCCCCCAGGATCCACCCACCACCCCCCAGCCCCAGCATTTT. Protein sequence: CASPVPQDPPTTPQPQHF.

The gene calls are TRBV18 and TRBJ1-1, with TRBD1 matching 9 bases. The CDR3 is 14 amino acids. V was clipped by 3 bases and J by 5 bases; unmatched bases: 4. CDR1 KGHSH and CDR2 LQKENI come from the germline V gene. DNA of the CDR3: TGTGCCAGCTCACCGGGGACAGGGTGGACTGAAGCTTTCTTT. Encoded protein: CASSPGTGWTEAFF.

The J gene is TRBJ1-1, the V gene TRBV11-3, with D perhaps TRBD1 (6 bases). V lost 5 bases and J 4 bases, leaving 14 bases between the germline ends. This CDR3 is built from 14 residues. Germline V gene sequence: CDR1 SGHNT, CDR2 YENEEA. The CDR3 spells CASSRGGRGTEAFF. The CDR3 DNA sequence: TGTGCCAGCAGCCGCGGGGGGCGAGGCACTGAAGCTTTCTTT.

The genes are TRBV9 and TRBJ2-5, with unresolved D. The CDR3 loop spans 16 amino acids. The V end was cut by 5 bases, the J end by 4 bases, with 21 bases between. The V gene's germline CDR1 is SGDLS and CDR2 YYNGEE. The CDR3, as DNA: TGTGCCAGCAGTCCCGGCTCCTTCGGGTTAGGAGAGACCCAGTACTTC. Translated, it gives CASSPGSFGLGETQYF.

This rearrangement joins TRBV20-1 to TRBJ2-7; 8 bases match TRBD1. Trimming at V came to 3 bases and at J to 6 bases, leaving 10 bases not matched to a gene. CDR1 and CDR2 (germline): DFQATT, SNEGSKA (reference sequence). The CDR3 extends over 14 amino acids. The CDR3 region is CSASVRQGLSEQYF. DNA for the CDR3: TGCAGTGCTAGTGTACGACAGGGGTTATCCGAGCAGTACTTC.

The chain combines TRBV19 with TRBJ2-1, with TRBD2 matching over 14 bases. The CDR3 runs 15 residues. Looked up from germline, CDR1 is LNHDA and CDR2 is SQIVND (reference sequence). Trimming removed 7 bases from V and 10 bases from J; junction bases left unmatched: 9. CDR3 region: CASTLTSGGATEQFF. In DNA, the CDR3 is TGTGCCAGTACCTTGACTAGCGGGGGGGCCACGGAGCAGTTCTTC. Using reference TRBV19 and TRBJ2-1 for the parts outside the CDR3, the full variable domain is DGGITQSPKYLFRKEGQNVTLSCEQNLNHDAMYWYRQDPGQGLRLIYYSQIVNDFQKGDIAEGYSVSREKKESFPLTVTSAQKNPTAFYLCASTLTSGGATEQFFGPGTRLTVL.

The chain carries TRBV9 and TRBJ1-3, with D possibly TRBD1 on 6 matching bases. This CDR3 region has 16 residues. V shed 4 bases and J shed 1 base, with 15 bases lying between them. Germline assignment: CDR1 SGDLS and CDR2 YYNGEE. For the CDR3, the DNA is TGTGCCAGCAGCCCAACAGGGACCCCATCTGGAAACACCATATATTTT. Translating it yields CASSPTGTPSGNTIYF.

The CDR3 sequence: CASRKIGTGVTATNEKLFF. The CDR3 bases are TGTGCCAGCAGAAAAATCGGGACAGGGGTTACCGCAACTAATGAAAAACTGTTTTTT. The chain joins TRBV2 to TRBJ1-4; 10 bases line up with TRBD1. From germline, CDR1 is SNHLY and CDR2 FYNNEI. The CDR3 extends over 19 amino acids. The V and J ends lost 6 bases and 0 bases, in that order; junction bases with no gene match: 13.

The rearrangement links TRBV6-6 to TRBJ1-5; 7 bases map to TRBD1. Unmatched junction bases numbered 23, after V lost 5 bases and J lost 4 bases. The CDR3 consists of 20 residues. Germline lookup yields CDR1 MNHNY and CDR2 SVGAGI (reference sequence). As DNA, the CDR3 is TGTGCCAGCAGTCCTAGAAACGAGGGTTACCTGGGACAGAGAAATCAGCCCCAGCATTTT. Encoded protein: CASSPRNEGYLGQRNQPQHF.

The rearrangement uses TRBV25-1 and TRBJ1-4; 8 nucleotides align to TRBD1. The J segment lost 6 bases and the V segment lost 5 bases, leaving 5 bases of the junction unmatched. CDR1 is MGHDK, CDR2 SYGVNS, per germline. This CDR3 has 14 amino acids. The CDR3 sequence: CASSLGTGYEKLFF. The CDR3 DNA is TGTGCCAGCAGTTTGGGGACAGGTTATGAAAAACTGTTTTTT.

The chain links TRBV27 to TRBJ1-2; D is unclear. Trimming cost V 6 bases and J 3 bases, with 14 bases left between them. Germline V gene data show CDR1 as MNHEY and CDR2 as SMNVEV (reference sequence). The CDR3 runs 14 residues. The CDR3: CASRLRVQDYGYTF. In nucleotides, the CDR3 is TGTGCCAGCAGATTGAGGGTTCAGGACTATGGCTACACCTTC.

The rearrangement links TRBV9 to TRBJ1-5; TRBD1 aligns across 8 bases. The CDR3 runs to 15 residues. With 0 bases clipped from V and 5 bases from J, the junction kept 4 bases outside the gene matches. Germline-derived CDR1 and CDR2 are SGDLS and YYNGEE. The CDR3: CASSVEDRVHQPQHF. CDR3 sequence (DNA): TGTGCCAGCAGCGTAGAGGACAGGGTTCATCAGCCCCAGCATTTT. Combining the CDR3 with reference TRBV9 and TRBJ1-5 gives the whole variable domain DSGVTQTPKHLITATGQRVTLRCSPRSGDLSVYWYQQSLDQGLQFLIQYYNGEERAKGNILERFSAQQFPDLHSELNLSSLELGDSALYFCASSVEDRVHQPQHFGDGTRLSIL.

This clone was recorded only once. The chain carries TRBV2 and TRBJ2-2; TRBD1 matches at 9 bases. Germline values: CDR1 SNHLY, CDR2 FYNNEI. The V gene end was trimmed by 1 base and the J gene end by 7 bases; junction bases not matched to a gene: 4. This CDR3 contains 15 residues. Here the CDR3 DNA reads TGTGCCAGCAGTGAAGACAGGGGGCGGGTCGGGGAGCTGTTTTTT. This encodes CASSEDRGRVGELFF.

The chain has TRBV4-1 and TRBJ2-7, with TRBD1 matching 7 bases. Germline CDR1 and CDR2: MGHRA and YSYEKL. V lost 5 bases, J lost 3 bases, and 7 bases stayed unmatched. The CDR3 has 14 amino acids. The CDR3 sequence is CASSRTGLGYEQYF. The CDR3 region has the DNA TGCGCCAGCAGCAGGACAGGACTCGGCTACGAGCAGTACTTC.

This chain uses TRBV2 with TRBJ1-3; a possible D gene is TRBD1 (5 bases). Per the germline V gene, CDR1 is SNHLY and CDR2 is FYNNEI. The CDR3 totals 14 residues. Trimming shortened V by 10 bases and J by 1 base, and 14 bases separated the two germline ends. For the CDR3, the DNA is TGTGCCACCCATAGGGGAGGATCTGGAAACACCATATATTTT. This translates into CATHRGGSGNTIYF.